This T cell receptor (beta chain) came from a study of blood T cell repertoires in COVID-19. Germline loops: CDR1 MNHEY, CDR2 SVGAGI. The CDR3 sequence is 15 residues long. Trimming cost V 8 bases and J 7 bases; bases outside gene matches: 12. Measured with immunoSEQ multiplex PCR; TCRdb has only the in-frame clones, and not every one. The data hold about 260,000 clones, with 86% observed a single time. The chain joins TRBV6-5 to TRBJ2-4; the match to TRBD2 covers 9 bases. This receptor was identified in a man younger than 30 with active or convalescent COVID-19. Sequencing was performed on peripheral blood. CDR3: CASGRGGEVWNIQYF. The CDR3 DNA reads TGTGCCAGCGGGCGGGGGGGGGAGGTCTGGAACATTCAGTACTTC.